The T cell receptor beta chain described here comes from a study of blood T cell repertoires in COVID-19. In the study overall: Samples came from the United States, Italy and Spain, spanning acute and convalescent COVID-19.

Repertoires were generated with immunoSEQ multiplex PCR, while TCRdb's copy carries only in-frame clones and drops some. The data show 310,000 or so clones, roughly 87% seen once. The CDR3 consists of 22 residues. Germline CDR1 is SGHTA and CDR2 is FQGTGA. With V trimmed by 1 base and J by 0 bases, 18 bases remained unmatched. A few counts support this clone. Those enrolled, adults aged roughly 18 to 95 years, came from around 25 US areas. Clinical history reported by participants formed the basis on which cohorts were assigned. Symptom resolution, clearance, or two negative PCRs marked donors in Cohort 3 as recovered.

The V and J genes are TRBV7-3 and TRBJ2-1; TRBD2 matches at 10 bases. This sequence originates from a woman between 18 and 30 years old who had recovered from COVID-19. Sequenced: PBMCs or T cells enriched from blood (not recorded which). For the CDR3, the DNA is TGTGCCAGCAGCTTAAGTCCGGTGAGGGCTAGCGGGAGACGCGTCTCCTACAATGAGCAGTTCTTC. This encodes CASSLSPVRASGRRVSYNEQFF.